This T cell receptor beta chain originates from a study of blood T cell repertoires in COVID-19. This clone came up once. Sequencing used immunoSEQ multiplex PCR; TCRdb keeps in-frame clones, though not all of them. This table has 120,000 or so clones, 88% appearing once. Sequencing was performed on peripheral blood. The sequence came from a human donor in a cohort sampled during active COVID-19.

This CDR3 reads CASSLAGGITETQYF. DNA of the CDR3: TGCGCCAGCAGCCTGGCCGGGGGTATTACGGAGACCCAGTACTTC. The gene calls are TRBV5-1 and TRBJ2-5, with D tentatively TRBD2 (6 bases). Trimming stripped 4 bases from V and 5 bases from J, with 18 bases between. This CDR3 has 15 residues. Germline V CDR1 and CDR2: SGHRS, YFSETQ.